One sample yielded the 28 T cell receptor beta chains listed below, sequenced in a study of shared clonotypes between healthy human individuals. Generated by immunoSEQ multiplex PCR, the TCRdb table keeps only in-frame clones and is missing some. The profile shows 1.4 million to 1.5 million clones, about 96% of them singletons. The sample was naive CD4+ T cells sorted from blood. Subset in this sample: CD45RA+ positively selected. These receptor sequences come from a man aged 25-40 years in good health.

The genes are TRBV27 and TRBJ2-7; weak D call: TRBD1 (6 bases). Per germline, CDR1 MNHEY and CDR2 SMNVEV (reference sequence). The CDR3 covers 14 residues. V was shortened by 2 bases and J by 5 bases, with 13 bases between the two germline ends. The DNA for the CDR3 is TGTGCCAGCAGTTTAGACAGGAGAAGAAACGAGCAGTACTTC. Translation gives CASSLDRRRNEQYF.

In DNA, the CDR3 is TGCGCCAGCAGCCAAGATTTCGGAACCTCCTACGAGCAGTACTTC. Translating it yields CASSQDFGTSYEQYF. The chain carries TRBV4-3 and TRBJ2-7; no firm D call. The germline V and J ends were trimmed by 0 bases and 0 bases, with 9 bases remaining between them. This CDR3 comprises 15 residues. Per germline, CDR1 LGHNA and CDR2 YSLEER.

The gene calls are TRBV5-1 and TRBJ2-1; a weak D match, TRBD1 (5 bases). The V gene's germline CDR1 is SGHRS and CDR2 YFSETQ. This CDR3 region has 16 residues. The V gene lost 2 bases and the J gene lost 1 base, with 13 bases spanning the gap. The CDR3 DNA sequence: TGCGCCAGCAGCTTACGTCAGGGAAGGTCCTACAATGAGCAGTTCTTC. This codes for CASSLRQGRSYNEQFF. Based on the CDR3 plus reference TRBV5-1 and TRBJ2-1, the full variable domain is KAGVTQTPRYLIKTRGQQVTLSCSPISGHRSVSWYQQTPGQGLQFLFEYFSETQRNKGNFPGRFSGRQFSNSRSEMNVSTLELGDSALYLCASSLRQGRSYNEQFFGPGTRLTVL.

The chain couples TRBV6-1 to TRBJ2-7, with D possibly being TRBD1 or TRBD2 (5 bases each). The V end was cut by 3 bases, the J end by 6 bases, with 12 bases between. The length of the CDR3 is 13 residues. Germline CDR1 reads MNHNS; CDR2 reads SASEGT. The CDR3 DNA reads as TGTGCCAGCAGTGAGGGACCCACGGGCGAGCAGTACTTC. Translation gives CASSEGPTGEQYF.

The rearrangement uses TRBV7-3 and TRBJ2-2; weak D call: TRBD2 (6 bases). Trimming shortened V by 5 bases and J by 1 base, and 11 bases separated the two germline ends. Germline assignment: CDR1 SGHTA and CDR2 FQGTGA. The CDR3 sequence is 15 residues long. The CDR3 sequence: CASSPGGRNTGELFF. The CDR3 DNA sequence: TGTGCCAGCAGCCCCGGAGGGAGGAACACCGGGGAGCTGTTTTTT.

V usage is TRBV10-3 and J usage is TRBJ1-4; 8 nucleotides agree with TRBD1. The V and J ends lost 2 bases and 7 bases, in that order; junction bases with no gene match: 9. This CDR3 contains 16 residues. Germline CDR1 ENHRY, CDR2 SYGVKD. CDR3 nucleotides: TGTGCCATCAGTGAGGCACAGGGGGGGCGCAGTGAAAAACTGTTTTTT. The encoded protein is CAISEAQGGRSEKLFF.

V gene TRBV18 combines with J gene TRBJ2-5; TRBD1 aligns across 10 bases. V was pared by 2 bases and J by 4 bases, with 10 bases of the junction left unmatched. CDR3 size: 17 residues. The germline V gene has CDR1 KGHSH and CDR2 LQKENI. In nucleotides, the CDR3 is TGTGCCAGCTCACCAGCGGACAGGGGGGGACGGTCAGAGACCCAGTACTTC. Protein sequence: CASSPADRGGRSETQYF. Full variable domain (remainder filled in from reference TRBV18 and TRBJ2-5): NAGVMQNPRHLVRRRGQEARLRCSPMKGHSHVYWYRQLPEEGLKFMVYLQKENIIDESGMPKERFSAEFPKEGPSILRIQQVVRGDSAAYFCASSPADRGGRSETQYFGPGTRLLVL.

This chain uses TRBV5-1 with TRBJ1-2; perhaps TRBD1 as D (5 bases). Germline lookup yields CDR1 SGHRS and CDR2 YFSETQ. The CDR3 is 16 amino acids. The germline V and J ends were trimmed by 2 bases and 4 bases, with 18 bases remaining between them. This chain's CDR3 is CASSLDRQPRSYGYTF. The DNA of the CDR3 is TGCGCCAGCAGCTTAGATAGACAGCCGCGTAGCTATGGCTACACCTTC.

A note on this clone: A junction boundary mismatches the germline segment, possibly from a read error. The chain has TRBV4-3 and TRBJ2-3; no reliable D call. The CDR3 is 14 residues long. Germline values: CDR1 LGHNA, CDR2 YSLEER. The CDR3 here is CASSQDSLGVNLCF. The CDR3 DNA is TGCGCCAGCAGCCAAGATTCGCTGGGTGTGAATCTTTGTTTT.

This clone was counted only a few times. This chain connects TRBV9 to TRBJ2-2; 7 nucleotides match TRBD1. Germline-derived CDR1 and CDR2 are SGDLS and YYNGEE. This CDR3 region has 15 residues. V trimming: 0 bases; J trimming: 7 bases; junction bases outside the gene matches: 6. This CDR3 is CASSVVGQALGELFF. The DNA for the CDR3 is TGTGCCAGCAGCGTAGTTGGACAGGCTCTCGGGGAGCTGTTTTTT. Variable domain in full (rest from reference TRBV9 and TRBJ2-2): DSGVTQTPKHLITATGQRVTLRCSPRSGDLSVYWYQQSLDQGLQFLIQYYNGEERAKGNILERFSAQQFPDLHSELNLSSLELGDSALYFCASSVVGQALGELFFGEGSRLTVL.

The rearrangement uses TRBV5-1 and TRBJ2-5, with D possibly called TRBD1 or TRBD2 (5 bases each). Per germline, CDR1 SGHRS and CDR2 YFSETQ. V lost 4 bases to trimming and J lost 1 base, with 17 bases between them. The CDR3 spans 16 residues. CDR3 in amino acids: CASSIPREGGQETQYF. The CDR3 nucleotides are TGCGCCAGCAGCATCCCCAGGGAAGGAGGCCAAGAGACCCAGTACTTC. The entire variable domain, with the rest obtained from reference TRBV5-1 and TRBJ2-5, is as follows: KAGVTQTPRYLIKTRGQQVTLSCSPISGHRSVSWYQQTPGQGLQFLFEYFSETQRNKGNFPGRFSGRQFSNSRSEMNVSTLELGDSALYLCASSIPREGGQETQYFGPGTRLLVL.

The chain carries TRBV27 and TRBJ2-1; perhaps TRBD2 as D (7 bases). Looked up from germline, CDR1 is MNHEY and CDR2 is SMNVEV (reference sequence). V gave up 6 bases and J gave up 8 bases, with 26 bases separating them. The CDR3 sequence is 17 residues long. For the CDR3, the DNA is TGTGCCAGCAGACGTAGGGAGGGGACACCTATGTCGGATGAGCAGTTCTTC. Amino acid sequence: CASRRREGTPMSDEQFF.

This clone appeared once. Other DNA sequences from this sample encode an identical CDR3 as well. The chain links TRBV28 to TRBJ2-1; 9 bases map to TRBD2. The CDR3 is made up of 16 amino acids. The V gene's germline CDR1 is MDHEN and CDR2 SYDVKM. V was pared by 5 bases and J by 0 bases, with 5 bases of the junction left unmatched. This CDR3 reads CASSNLAGSSYNEQFF. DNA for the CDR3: TGTGCCAGCAGTAATCTAGCGGGAAGCTCCTACAATGAGCAGTTCTTC.

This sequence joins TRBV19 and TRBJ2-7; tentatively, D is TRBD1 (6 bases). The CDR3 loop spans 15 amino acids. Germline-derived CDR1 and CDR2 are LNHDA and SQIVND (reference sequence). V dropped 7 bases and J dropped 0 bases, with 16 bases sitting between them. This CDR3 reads CASTLQGPNSYEQYF. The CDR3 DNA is TGTGCCAGTACACTACAGGGCCCCAACTCCTACGAGCAGTACTTC.

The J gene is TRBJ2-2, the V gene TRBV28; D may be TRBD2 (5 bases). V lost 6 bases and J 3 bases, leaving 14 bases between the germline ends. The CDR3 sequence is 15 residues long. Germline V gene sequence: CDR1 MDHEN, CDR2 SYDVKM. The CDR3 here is CASRSAGLHTGELFF. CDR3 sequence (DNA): TGTGCCAGCAGGTCCGCCGGACTTCACACCGGGGAGCTGTTTTTT.

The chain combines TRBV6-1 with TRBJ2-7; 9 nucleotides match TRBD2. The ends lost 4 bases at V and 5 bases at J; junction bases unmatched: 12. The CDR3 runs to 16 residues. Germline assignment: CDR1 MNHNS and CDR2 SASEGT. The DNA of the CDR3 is TGTGCCAGCAGTGCCCTGGCGGGGGGGCCCACCAACGAGCAGTACTTC. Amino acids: CASSALAGGPTNEQYF.

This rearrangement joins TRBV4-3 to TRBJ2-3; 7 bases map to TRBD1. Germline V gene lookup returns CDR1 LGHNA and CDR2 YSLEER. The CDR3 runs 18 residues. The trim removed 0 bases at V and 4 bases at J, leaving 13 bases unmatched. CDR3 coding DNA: TGCGCCAGCAGCCAAGAAATCGGCAGGGGGACGAGGGCAGATACGCAGTATTTT. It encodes CASSQEIGRGTRADTQYF.

CDR3 sequence: CASSVAGTDTDTQYF. CDR3 in DNA: TGTGCCAGCAGCGTAGCCGGGACGGACACAGATACGCAGTATTTT. The J gene is TRBJ2-3, the V gene TRBV9; D tentatively reads TRBD1 or TRBD2 (5 bases each). The CDR3 runs to 15 residues. The germline V and J ends were trimmed by 0 bases and 2 bases, with 10 bases remaining between them. The germline CDR1 and CDR2 sequences are SGDLS and YYNGEE.

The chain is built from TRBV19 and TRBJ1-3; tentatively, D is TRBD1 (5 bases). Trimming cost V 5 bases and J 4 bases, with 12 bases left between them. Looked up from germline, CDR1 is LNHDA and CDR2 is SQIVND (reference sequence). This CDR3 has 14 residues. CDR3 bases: TGTGCCAGTAGTGTGAGGGGTGCCGGAAACACCATATATTTT. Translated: CASSVRGAGNTIYF.

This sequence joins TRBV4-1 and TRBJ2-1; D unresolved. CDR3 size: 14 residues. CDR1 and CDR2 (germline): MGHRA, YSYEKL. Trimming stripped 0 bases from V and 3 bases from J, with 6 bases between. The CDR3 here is CASSQEMVYNEQFF. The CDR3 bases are TGCGCCAGCAGCCAAGAAATGGTCTACAATGAGCAGTTCTTC.

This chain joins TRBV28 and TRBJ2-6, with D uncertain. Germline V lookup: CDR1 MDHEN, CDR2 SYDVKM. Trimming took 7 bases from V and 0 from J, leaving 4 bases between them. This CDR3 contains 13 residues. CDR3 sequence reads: CASTDSGANVLTF. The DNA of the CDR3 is TGTGCCAGCACTGACTCTGGGGCCAACGTCCTGACTTTC.

The CDR3 loop reads CASSLLSRLDFGNTIYF. Written as DNA, the CDR3 is TGTGCCAGCAGCTTACTCAGCAGGCTTGACTTTGGAAACACCATATATTTT. The rearrangement uses TRBV7-6 and TRBJ1-3; no definite D call. Germline V gene lookup returns CDR1 SGHVS and CDR2 FNYEAQ. This CDR3 region has 17 residues. V dropped 2 bases and J dropped 3 bases, with 17 bases sitting between them. Combining the CDR3 with reference TRBV7-6 and TRBJ1-3 gives the whole variable domain GAGVSQSPRYKVTKRGQDVALRCDPISGHVSLYWYRQALGQGPEFLTYFNYEAQQDKSGLPNDRFSAERPEGSISTLTIQRTEQRDSAMYRCASSLLSRLDFGNTIYFGEGSWLTVV.

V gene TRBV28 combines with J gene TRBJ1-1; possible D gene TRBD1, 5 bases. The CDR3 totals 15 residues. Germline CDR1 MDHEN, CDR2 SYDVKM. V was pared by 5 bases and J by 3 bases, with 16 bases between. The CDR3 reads CASSPSAGPHTEAFF. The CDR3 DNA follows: TGTGCCAGCAGTCCCTCGGCGGGGCCCCACACTGAAGCTTTCTTT.

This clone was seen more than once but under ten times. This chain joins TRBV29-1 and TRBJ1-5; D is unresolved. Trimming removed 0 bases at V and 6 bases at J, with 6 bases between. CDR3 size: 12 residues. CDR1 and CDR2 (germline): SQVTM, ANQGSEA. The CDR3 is CSVEDVGQPQHF. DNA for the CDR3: TGCAGCGTTGAAGATGTTGGTCAGCCCCAGCATTTT. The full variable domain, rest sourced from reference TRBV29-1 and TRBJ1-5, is SAVISQKPSRDICQRGTSLTIQCQVDSQVTMMFWYRQQPGQSLTLIATANQGSEATYESGFVIDKFPISRPNLTFSTLTVSNMSPEDSSIYLCSVEDVGQPQHFGDGTRLSIL.

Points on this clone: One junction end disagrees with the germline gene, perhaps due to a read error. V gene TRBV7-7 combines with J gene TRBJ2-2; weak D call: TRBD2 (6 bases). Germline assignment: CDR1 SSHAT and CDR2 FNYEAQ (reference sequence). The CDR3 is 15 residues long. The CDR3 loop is CASSLDWGGTGELFF. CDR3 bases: TGTGCTAGCAGCTTAGACTGGGGAGGAACCGGGGAGCTGTTTTTT.

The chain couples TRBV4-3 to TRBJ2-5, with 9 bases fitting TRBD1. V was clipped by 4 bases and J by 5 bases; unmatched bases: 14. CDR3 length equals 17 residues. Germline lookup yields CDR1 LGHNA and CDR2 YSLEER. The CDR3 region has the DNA TGCGCCAGCAGCCGGGGCGCTGCGGGACAGGGCTACGAGACCCAGTACTTC. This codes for CASSRGAAGQGYETQYF.

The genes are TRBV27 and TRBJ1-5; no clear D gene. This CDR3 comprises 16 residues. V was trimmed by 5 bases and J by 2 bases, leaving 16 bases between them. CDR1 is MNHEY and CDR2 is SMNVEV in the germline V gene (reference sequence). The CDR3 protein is CASSPQKSFGNQPQHF. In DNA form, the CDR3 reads TGTGCCAGCAGTCCCCAAAAAAGCTTCGGCAATCAGCCCCAGCATTTT.

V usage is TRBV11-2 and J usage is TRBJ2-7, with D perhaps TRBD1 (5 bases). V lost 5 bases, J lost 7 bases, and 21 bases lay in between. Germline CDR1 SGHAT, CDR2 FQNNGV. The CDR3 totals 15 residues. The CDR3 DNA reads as TGTGCCAGCAGCCCTCAGGGTACCCAGGGATATGAGCAGTACTTC. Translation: CASSPQGTQGYEQYF.